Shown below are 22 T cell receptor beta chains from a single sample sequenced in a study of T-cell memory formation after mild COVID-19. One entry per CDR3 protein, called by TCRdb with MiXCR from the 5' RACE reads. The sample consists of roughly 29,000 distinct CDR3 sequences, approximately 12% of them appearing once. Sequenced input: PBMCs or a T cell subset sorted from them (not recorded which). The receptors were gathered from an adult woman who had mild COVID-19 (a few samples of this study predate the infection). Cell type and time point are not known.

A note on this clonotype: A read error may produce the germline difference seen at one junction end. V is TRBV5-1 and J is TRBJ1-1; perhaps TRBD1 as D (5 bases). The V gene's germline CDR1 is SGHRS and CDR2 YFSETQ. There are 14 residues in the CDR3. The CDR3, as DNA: TGCGACAGCAGCTTGGCCGTGGGGGGCACTGAAGCTTTCTTT. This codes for CDSSLAVGGTEAFF.

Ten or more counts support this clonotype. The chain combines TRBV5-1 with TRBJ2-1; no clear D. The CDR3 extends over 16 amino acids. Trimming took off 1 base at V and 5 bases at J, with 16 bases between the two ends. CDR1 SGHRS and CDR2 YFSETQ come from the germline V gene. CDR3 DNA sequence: TGCGCCAGCAGCTTGCGCCAGGTCGGTGTGGACAATGAGCAGTTCTTC. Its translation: CASSLRQVGVDNEQFF.

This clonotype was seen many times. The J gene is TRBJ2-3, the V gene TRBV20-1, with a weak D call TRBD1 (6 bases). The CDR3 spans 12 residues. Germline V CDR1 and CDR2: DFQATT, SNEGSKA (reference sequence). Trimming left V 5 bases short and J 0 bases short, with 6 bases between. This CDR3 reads CSAQGSTDTQYF. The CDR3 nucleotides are TGCAGTGCTCAGGGGAGCACAGATACGCAGTATTTT.

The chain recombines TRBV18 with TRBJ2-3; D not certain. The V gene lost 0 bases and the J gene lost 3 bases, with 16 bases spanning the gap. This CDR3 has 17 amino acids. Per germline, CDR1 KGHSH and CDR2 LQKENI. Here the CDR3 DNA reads TGTGCCAGCTCACCACCTCACCCGGCTCTTGGGACAGATACGCAGTATTTT. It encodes CASSPPHPALGTDTQYF.

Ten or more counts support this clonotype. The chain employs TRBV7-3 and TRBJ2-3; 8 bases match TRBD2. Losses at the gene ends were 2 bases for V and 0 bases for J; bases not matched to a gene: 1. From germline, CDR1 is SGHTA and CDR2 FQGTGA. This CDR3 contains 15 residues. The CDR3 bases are TGTGCCAGCAGCTTAGCGGGGGGTAGCACAGATACGCAGTATTTT. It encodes CASSLAGGSTDTQYF.

CDR3 nucleotides: TGTGCCAGCAGCCTCTGGACGGTCCAAGAGACCCAGTACTTC. Its protein is CASSLWTVQETQYF. The rearrangement links TRBV7-9 to TRBJ2-5; no firm D call. Between the trimmed V and J ends, which lost 5 bases and 1 base, there was a span of 11 bases. The CDR3 is made up of 14 amino acids. The germline CDR1 and CDR2 sequences are SEHNR and FQNEAQ (reference sequence).

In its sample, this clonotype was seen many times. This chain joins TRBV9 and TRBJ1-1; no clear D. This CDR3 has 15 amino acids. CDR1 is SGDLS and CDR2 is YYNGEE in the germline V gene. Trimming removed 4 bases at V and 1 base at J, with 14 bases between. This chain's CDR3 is CASSPYSTPNTEAFF. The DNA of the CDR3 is TGTGCCAGCAGCCCCTATTCAACGCCGAACACTGAAGCTTTCTTT.

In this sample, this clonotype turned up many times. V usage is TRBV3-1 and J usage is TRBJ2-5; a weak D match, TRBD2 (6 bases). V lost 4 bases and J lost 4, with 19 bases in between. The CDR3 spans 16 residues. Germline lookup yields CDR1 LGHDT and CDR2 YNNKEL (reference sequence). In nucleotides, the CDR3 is TGTGCCAGCAGCCCTTACGGTAGCGGCAGAGGAGAGACCCAGTACTTC. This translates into CASSPYGSGRGETQYF.

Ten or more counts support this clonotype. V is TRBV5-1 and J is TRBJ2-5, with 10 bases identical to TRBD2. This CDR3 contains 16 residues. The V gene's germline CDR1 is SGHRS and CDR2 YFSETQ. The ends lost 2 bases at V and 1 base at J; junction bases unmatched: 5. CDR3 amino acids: CASSLTPSGGQETQYF. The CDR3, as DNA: TGCGCCAGCAGCTTAACCCCTAGCGGGGGCCAAGAGACCCAGTACTTC.

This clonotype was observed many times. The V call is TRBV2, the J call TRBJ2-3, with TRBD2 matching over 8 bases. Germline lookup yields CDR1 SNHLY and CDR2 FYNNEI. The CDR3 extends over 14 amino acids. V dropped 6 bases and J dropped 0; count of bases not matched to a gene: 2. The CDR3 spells CASSASGSTDTQYF. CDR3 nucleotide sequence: TGTGCCAGCAGCGCTAGCGGGAGCACAGATACGCAGTATTTT. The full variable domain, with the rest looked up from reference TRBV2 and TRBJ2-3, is EPEVTQTPSHQVTQMGQEVILRCVPISNHLYFYWYRQILGQKVEFLVSFYNNEISEKSEIFDDQFSVERPDGSNFTLKIRSTKLEDSAMYFCASSASGSTDTQYFGPGTRLTVL.

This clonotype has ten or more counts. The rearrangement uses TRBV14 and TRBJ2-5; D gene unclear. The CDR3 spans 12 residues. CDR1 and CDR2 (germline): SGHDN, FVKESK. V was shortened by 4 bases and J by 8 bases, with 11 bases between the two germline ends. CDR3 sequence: CASSPDGVTQYF. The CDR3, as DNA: TGTGCCAGCAGCCCGGATGGGGTCACCCAGTACTTC. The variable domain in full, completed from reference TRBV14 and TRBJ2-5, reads EAGVTQFPSHSVIEKGQTVTLRCDPISGHDNLYWYRRVMGKEIKFLLHFVKESKQDESGMPNNRFLAERTGGTYSTLKVQPAELEDSGVYFCASSPDGVTQYFGPGTRLLVL.

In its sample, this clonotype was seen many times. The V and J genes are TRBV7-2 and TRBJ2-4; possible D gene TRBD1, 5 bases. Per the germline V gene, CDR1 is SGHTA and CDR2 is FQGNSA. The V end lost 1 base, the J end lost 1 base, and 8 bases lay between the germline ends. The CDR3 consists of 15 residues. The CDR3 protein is CASSLGAGAKNIQYF. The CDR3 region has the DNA TGTGCCAGCAGCTTAGGGGCAGGGGCCAAAAACATTCAGTACTTC.

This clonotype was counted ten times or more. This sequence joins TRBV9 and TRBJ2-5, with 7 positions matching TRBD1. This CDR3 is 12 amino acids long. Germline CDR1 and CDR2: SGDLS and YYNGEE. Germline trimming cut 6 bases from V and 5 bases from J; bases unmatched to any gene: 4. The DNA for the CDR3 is TGTGCCAGCAAAGGGGGCGGGGAGACCCAGTACTTC. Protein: CASKGGGETQYF.

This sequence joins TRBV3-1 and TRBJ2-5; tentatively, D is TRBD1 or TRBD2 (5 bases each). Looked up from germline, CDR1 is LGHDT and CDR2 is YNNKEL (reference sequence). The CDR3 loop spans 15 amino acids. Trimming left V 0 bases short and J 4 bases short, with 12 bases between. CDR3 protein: CASSQDPGPRETQYF. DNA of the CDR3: TGTGCCAGCAGCCAAGATCCGGGGCCACGAGAGACCCAGTACTTC.

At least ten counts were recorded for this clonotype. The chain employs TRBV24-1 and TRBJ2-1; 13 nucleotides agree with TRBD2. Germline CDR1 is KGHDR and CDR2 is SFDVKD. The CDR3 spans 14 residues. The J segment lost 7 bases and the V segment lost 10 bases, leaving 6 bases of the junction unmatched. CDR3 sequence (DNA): TGTGCCACTCAGGGACTAGCGGGAAAGAATGAGCAGTTCTTC. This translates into CATQGLAGKNEQFF.

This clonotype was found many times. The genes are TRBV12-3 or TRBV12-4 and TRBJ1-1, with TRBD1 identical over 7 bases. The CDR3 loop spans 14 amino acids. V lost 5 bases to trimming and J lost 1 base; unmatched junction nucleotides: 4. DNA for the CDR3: TGTGCCAGCAGTACAGGGGTCCCGAACACTGAAGCTTTCTTT. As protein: CASSTGVPNTEAFF.

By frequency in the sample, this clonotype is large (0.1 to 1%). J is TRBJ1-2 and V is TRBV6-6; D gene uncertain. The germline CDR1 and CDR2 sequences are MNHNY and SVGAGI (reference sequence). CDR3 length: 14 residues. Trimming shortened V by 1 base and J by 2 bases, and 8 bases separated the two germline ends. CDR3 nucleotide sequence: TGTGCCAGCAGTTACTTGGACGGCAACTATGGCTACACCTTC. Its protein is CASSYLDGNYGYTF.

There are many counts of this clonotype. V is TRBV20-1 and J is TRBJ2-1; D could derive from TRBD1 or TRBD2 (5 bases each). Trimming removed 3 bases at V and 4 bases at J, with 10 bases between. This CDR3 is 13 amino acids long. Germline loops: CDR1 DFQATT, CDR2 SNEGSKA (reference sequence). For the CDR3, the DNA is TGCAGTGCTAGTCCCGGGACGTACAATGAGCAGTTCTTC. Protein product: CSASPGTYNEQFF.

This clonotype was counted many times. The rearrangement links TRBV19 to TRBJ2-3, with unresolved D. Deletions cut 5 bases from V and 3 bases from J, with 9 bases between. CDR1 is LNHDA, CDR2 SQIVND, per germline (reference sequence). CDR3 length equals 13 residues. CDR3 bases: TGTGCCAGTAGTCAGTCCCTAACAGATACGCAGTATTTT. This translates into CASSQSLTDTQYF.

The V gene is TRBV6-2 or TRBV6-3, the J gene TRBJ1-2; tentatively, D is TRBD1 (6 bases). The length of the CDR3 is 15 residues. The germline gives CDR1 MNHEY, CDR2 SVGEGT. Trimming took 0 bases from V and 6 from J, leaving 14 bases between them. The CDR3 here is CASSYSPPTGHGYTF. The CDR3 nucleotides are TGTGCCAGCAGTTACTCACCCCCGACAGGACATGGCTACACCTTC.

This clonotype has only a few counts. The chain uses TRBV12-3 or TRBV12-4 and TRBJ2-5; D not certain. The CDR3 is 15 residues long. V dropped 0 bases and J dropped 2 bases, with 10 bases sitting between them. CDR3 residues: CASSLAPSIQETQYF. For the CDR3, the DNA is TGTGCCAGCAGTTTAGCTCCCAGCATTCAAGAGACCCAGTACTTC.

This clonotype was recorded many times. This CDR3 is CASSLGRTGARGWDTEAFF. The CDR3 DNA sequence: TGTGCCAGCAGCTTAGGAAGGACAGGGGCCCGGGGTTGGGACACTGAAGCTTTCTTT. The genes are TRBV7-2 and TRBJ1-1, with TRBD1 identical over 9 bases. This CDR3 region has 19 residues. Germline assignment: CDR1 SGHTA and CDR2 FQGNSA. With 1 base clipped from V and 3 bases from J, the junction kept 15 bases outside the gene matches.